Sequencing of this T cell receptor beta chain was carried out in a study of T cell clusters in autoimmune cytopenias. Per the germline V gene, CDR1 is SGHNT and CDR2 is YYREEE (reference sequence). CDR3 length: 15 residues. Each sample's input was about 270 ng genomic DNA, some 38,000 genome equivalents. One tube held mixed TRB-A and TRB-B primer pools for touch-down PCR. With the multiplex PCR reads reprocessed, TCRdb shows one record per CDR3 protein and no DNA. This table holds 9,500 to 11,000 distinct CDR3 sequences. This sample was shared with a second study, whose subject was T cell repertoires in aging, cancer and after chemotherapy. That publication notes: Repeat sampling of healthy donors over several months to years showed clear clonal overlap. In healthy donors, age-related TCR diversity loss mainly reflected lost richness.

This sequence joins TRBV5-4 and TRBJ2-2; as DNA is missing, the TRBD1 call by TCRdb cannot be tested. The clonotype originates from a human donor in good health. The sequenced material came from peripheral blood. This CDR3 reads CASSLDPGTNGELFF.